The clone carrying this T cell receptor (beta chain) was observed many times. This record comes from a study of early T cells in non-severe SARS-CoV-2 infection. Unique molecular identifiers (one per individual cDNA molecule) were attached. MiXCR, applied by TCRdb to the 5' RACE reads, yields one record per CDR3 protein. The table has about 36,000 distinct CDR3 sequences, roughly 9.9% seen once. Germline CDR1 reads MNHEY; CDR2 reads SVGEGT. V lost 5 bases and J 5 bases, leaving 18 bases between the germline ends. There are 15 residues in the CDR3. The sequence derives from an adult who was a healthcare worker with PCR-confirmed SARS-CoV-2 infection or an uninfected control (not recorded which). The chain carries TRBV6-2 or TRBV6-3 and TRBJ1-2; no clear D gene. Sequenced: whole blood. The CDR3 loop reads CASSPRLYPIYGYTF. The DNA of the CDR3 is TGTGCCAGCAGTCCCCGACTATACCCGATTTATGGCTACACCTTC.